A single sample is the source of the 17 T cell receptor beta chains below, sequenced in a study of blood T cell repertoires in COVID-19. The repertoire was sequenced with immunoSEQ multiplex PCR; TCRdb's copy has only in-frame clones and lacks some. The table has around 130,000 clones, roughly four fifths seen once. Material for sequencing was peripheral blood. These receptors all come from a man aged 40-55 years with active or convalescent COVID-19.

This clone was observed a single time. The V and J genes are TRBV7-9 and TRBJ2-7; D not certain. Deletions cut 5 bases from V and 3 bases from J, with 5 bases between. This CDR3 has 11 amino acids. Germline CDR1 is SEHNR and CDR2 is FQNEAQ (reference sequence). CDR3 protein: CASSRDYEQYF. DNA of the CDR3: TGTGCCAGCAGCCGCGACTACGAGCAGTACTTC.

This chain links TRBV9 with TRBJ1-6; TRBD1 matches 9 bases. J was trimmed by 10 bases and V by 3 bases; bases with no gene match: 8. The germline gives CDR1 SGDLS, CDR2 YYNGEE. The CDR3 extends over 15 amino acids. CDR3 in DNA: TGTGCCAGCAGCGGAGGGGGACAGGGAAACTCACCCCTCCACTTT. Amino acids: CASSGGGQGNSPLHF.

In nucleotides, the CDR3 is TGTGCCAGCAAAATCCGAGGGACAGGGGCCTCAGACTATGGCTACACCTTC. Amino acids: CASKIRGTGASDYGYTF. This chain uses TRBV27 with TRBJ1-2; 10 bases are a match to TRBD1. With 7 bases clipped from V and 3 bases from J, the junction kept 14 bases outside the gene matches. From germline, CDR1 is MNHEY and CDR2 SMNVEV (reference sequence). The CDR3 length is 17 residues.

V usage is TRBV5-1 and J usage is TRBJ2-2; D gene uncertain. The germline V and J ends were trimmed by 5 bases and 6 bases, with 17 bases remaining between them. The CDR3 has 15 amino acids. Germline V gene lookup returns CDR1 SGHRS and CDR2 YFSETQ. CDR3 protein: CASSSRQTDAGELFF. The CDR3 nucleotides read TGCGCCAGCAGTTCGAGACAAACTGACGCCGGGGAGCTGTTTTTT.

The chain has TRBV12-3 or TRBV12-4 and TRBJ2-7, with TRBD2 identical over 7 bases. J lost 6 bases, V lost 3 bases, and 5 bases had no gene match. The CDR3 loop spans 13 amino acids. This CDR3 is CASSFSGGSEQYF. As DNA, the CDR3 is TGTGCCAGCAGTTTCTCGGGCGGGAGCGAGCAGTACTTC.

This clone was picked up one time. The junction does not match germline at one end; this may be a read error. The chain has TRBV5-1 and TRBJ1-1, with 7 positions matching TRBD1. Germline CDR1 SGHRS, CDR2 YFSETQ. The CDR3 totals 14 residues. CDR3 protein: CASRLGQMNTEAFF. The CDR3, as DNA: TGCGCCAGCAGATTGGGACAGATGAACACTGAAGCTTTCTTT.

The chain joins TRBV5-5 to TRBJ1-1; TRBD1 matches 7 bases. Trimming cost V 0 bases and J 4 bases; bases outside gene matches: 3. From germline, CDR1 is SGHKS and CDR2 YYEKEE (reference sequence). The CDR3 covers 14 residues. Here the CDR3 reads CASSLVGGGTEAFF. The CDR3 DNA is TGTGCCAGCAGCTTGGTAGGGGGCGGCACTGAAGCTTTCTTT. Full variable domain (remainder filled in from reference TRBV5-5 and TRBJ1-1): DAGVTQSPTHLIKTRGQQVTLRCSPISGHKSVSWYQQVLGQGPQFIFQYYEKEERGRGNFPDRFSARQFPNYSSELNVNALLLGDSALYLCASSLVGGGTEAFFGQGTRLTVV.

This clone has just a few counts. The rearrangement joins TRBV11-2 to TRBJ1-1; D not certain. This CDR3 contains 12 residues. The V gene lost 8 bases and the J gene lost 1 base, with 8 bases spanning the gap. Germline V gives CDR1 SGHAT, CDR2 FQNNGV. The CDR3, as DNA: TGTGCCAGCGGTTACAGGAACACTGAAGCTTTCTTT. Translated, it gives CASGYRNTEAFF.

J is TRBJ2-1 and V is TRBV18, with D perhaps TRBD1 (5 bases). This CDR3 is built from 15 residues. The germline V gene has CDR1 KGHSH and CDR2 LQKENI. Trimming shortened V by 3 bases and J by 1 base, and 10 bases separated the two germline ends. The CDR3, as DNA: TGTGCCAGCTCACCCCGGACACAATCCTACAATGAGCAGTTCTTC. Protein: CASSPRTQSYNEQFF.

This sequence joins TRBV5-1 and TRBJ2-3; TRBD2 agrees at 13 bases. Germline assignment: CDR1 SGHRS and CDR2 YFSETQ. The CDR3 contains 19 residues. V was pared by 1 base and J by 0 bases, with 8 bases of the junction left unmatched. DNA for the CDR3: TGCGCCAGCAGCTTGTCCCGGACTAGCGGGGGCCTTAGCACAGATACGCAGTATTTT. It is translated as CASSLSRTSGGLSTDTQYF.

The table lists this clone with a count of one. Different DNA sequences within this sample yield the same CDR3. V usage is TRBV10-3 and J usage is TRBJ1-3; D is unresolved. V dropped 2 bases and J dropped 0 bases, with 8 bases sitting between them. Germline V gene data show CDR1 as ENHRY and CDR2 as SYGVKD. The CDR3 is 15 amino acids. The CDR3 region is CAISEGRSSGNTIYF. CDR3 bases: TGTGCCATCAGTGAGGGCAGAAGCTCTGGAAACACCATATATTTT.

The J gene is TRBJ2-5, the V gene TRBV20-1; D possibly corresponds to TRBD2 (5 bases). Trimming cost V 3 bases and J 5 bases, with 16 bases left between them. CDR1 and CDR2 from the germline V gene are DFQATT and SNEGSKA (reference sequence). This CDR3 contains 14 residues. CDR3 sequence (DNA): TGCAGTGCTAGTCCCCTGGACCGAGGGGAGACCCAGTACTTC. It encodes CSASPLDRGETQYF.

This chain connects TRBV4-3 to TRBJ2-1, with 8 bases identical to TRBD2. The ends lost 0 bases at V and 2 bases at J; junction bases unmatched: 12. The CDR3 has 19 residues. Germline V gene lookup returns CDR1 LGHNA and CDR2 YSLEER. Written as DNA, the CDR3 is TGCGCCAGCAGCCAAGAAATTGGTTTCGGTAGCGGGGCCTACAATGAGCAGTTCTTC. It is translated as CASSQEIGFGSGAYNEQFF.

This chain links TRBV11-2 with TRBJ1-5; the match to TRBD1 covers 8 bases. With V trimmed by 6 bases and J by 4 bases, 2 bases remained unmatched. This CDR3 has 13 residues. Germline CDR1 and CDR2: SGHAT and FQNNGV. The CDR3 reads CASSTGGNQPQHF. CDR3 coding DNA: TGTGCCAGCAGTACAGGGGGGAATCAGCCCCAGCATTTT.

V usage is TRBV6-5 and J usage is TRBJ1-1; no firm D call. The CDR3 is 13 amino acids. V lost 8 bases and J 10 bases, leaving 20 bases between the germline ends. CDR1 and CDR2 (germline): MNHEY, SVGAGI. CDR3 coding DNA: TGTGCCAGCTATCCGGCGGGATCACGCCGAGCTTTCTTT. It codes for CASYPAGSRRAFF.

This clone was seen more than once but under ten times. The chain couples TRBV24-1 to TRBJ1-5, with D possibly matching TRBD1 (6 bases). Germline CDR1 is KGHDR and CDR2 is SFDVKD. This CDR3 spans 17 amino acids. Trimming left V 3 bases short and J 0 bases short, with 14 bases between. The CDR3 nucleotides read TGTGCCACCAGTGATAGACAGGCCCCCAATAGCAATCAGCCCCAGCATTTT. This codes for CATSDRQAPNSNQPQHF.

The DNA for the CDR3 is TGTGCCAGCAGTTACTCCGGGGGGATGGTCACTGAAGCTTTCTTT. This codes for CASSYSGGMVTEAFF. The genes are TRBV6-5 and TRBJ1-1; tentative D call: TRBD1 (5 bases). Trimming took off 0 bases at V and 4 bases at J, with 12 bases between the two ends. Germline V gene sequence: CDR1 MNHEY, CDR2 SVGAGI. CDR3 size: 15 residues.